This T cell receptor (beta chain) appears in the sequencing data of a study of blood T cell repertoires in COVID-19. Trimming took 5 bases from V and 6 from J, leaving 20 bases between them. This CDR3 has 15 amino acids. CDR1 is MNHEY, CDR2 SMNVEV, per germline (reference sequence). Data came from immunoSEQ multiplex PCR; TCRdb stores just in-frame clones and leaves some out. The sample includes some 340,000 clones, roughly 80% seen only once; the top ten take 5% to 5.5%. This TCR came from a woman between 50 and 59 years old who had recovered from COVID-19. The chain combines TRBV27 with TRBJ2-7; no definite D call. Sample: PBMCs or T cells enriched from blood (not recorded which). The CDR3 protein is CASSPQADILLEQYF. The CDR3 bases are TGTGCCAGCAGTCCCCAGGCCGATATCCTCCTCGAGCAGTACTTC.